The 13 T cell receptor beta chains below were found in one sample sequenced in a study of CXCR3-negative and CXCR3-positive naive CD8 T cells. The authors made the TRB cDNA libraries by 5' RACE using UMI labels. For each CDR3 protein, TCRdb gives one entry from its re-call of the 5' RACE reads, without DNA. Its clone listing holds 70,000 to 100,000 distinct CDR3 sequences. What was sequenced was naive CXCR3- CD8+ T cells from blood. Subset: CD45RO-CCR7+CD27+CD95- naive CD8+ T cells lacking CXCR3 (TNR3-). Receptors originate from a human donor in good health. Some clones in this sample may be carry-over from other donors' samples.

This CDR3 is CASSHSGLPYEQYF. J is TRBJ2-7 and V is TRBV13; TCRdb indicates TRBD2, and absent DNA this call remains unverified. Germline V lookup: CDR1 PRHDT, CDR2 FYEKMQ (reference sequence). The CDR3 is 14 residues long.

V and J are TRBV7-9 and TRBJ1-2; the TCRdb D gene call, TRBD1, has no DNA to confirm it. The CDR3 runs to 13 residues. Germline CDR1 is SEHNR and CDR2 is FQNEAQ (reference sequence). CDR3 residues: CASSTTGFHGYTF.

The chain joins TRBV29-1 to TRBJ1-2; TCRdb names TRBD1, which stays unverified in the absence of DNA. The CDR3 sequence is 15 residues long. Per germline, CDR1 SQVTM and CDR2 ANQGSEA. CDR3: CSVEDQADRNYGYTF.

The V gene is TRBV10-3, the J gene TRBJ2-3; TCRdb's D call, TRBD1, is unchecked because there is no DNA. The CDR3 length is 16 residues. Germline CDR1 and CDR2: ENHRY and SYGVKD. The CDR3 loop reads CAISDPGGEHTDTQYF.

The chain carries TRBV6-5 and TRBJ2-7. The V gene's germline CDR1 is MNHEY and CDR2 SVGAGI. There are 13 residues in the CDR3. CDR3 protein: CASRYDRTYEQYF.

The V gene is TRBV7-9, the J gene TRBJ2-3. CDR1 and CDR2 (germline): SEHNR, FQNEAQ (reference sequence). The CDR3 spans 17 residues. CDR3 sequence reads: CASSLGGLDRSTDTQYF.

The chain uses TRBV6-2 or TRBV6-3 and TRBJ2-7; TCRdb's D call, TRBD1, is unchecked because there is no DNA. This CDR3 has 14 amino acids. CDR1 and CDR2 (germline): MNHEY, SVGEGT. CDR3: CASSLRQNPYEQYF.

The chain joins TRBV2 to TRBJ2-7. Germline values: CDR1 SNHLY, CDR2 FYNNEI. The CDR3 has 12 amino acids. CDR3 in amino acids: CASLTGTYEQYF. The entire variable domain, with the rest obtained from reference TRBV2 and TRBJ2-7, is as follows: EPEVTQTPSHQVTQMGQEVILRCVPISNHLYFYWYRQILGQKVEFLVSFYNNEISEKSEIFDDQFSVERPDGSNFTLKIRSTKLEDSAMYFCASLTGTYEQYFGPGTRLTVT.

J is TRBJ1-6 and V is TRBV11-2; TCRdb lists TRBD1, though no DNA is available to test this call. The CDR3 has 16 amino acids. Germline values: CDR1 SGHAT, CDR2 FQNNGV. CDR3 residues: CASSLGRQGANSPLHF.

This chain connects TRBV29-1 to TRBJ1-2; the D call of TRBD1 rests on TCRdb alone, since no DNA is present to check it. Per germline, CDR1 SQVTM and CDR2 ANQGSEA. This CDR3 is 12 amino acids long. CDR3 loop: CSVGTGAYGYTF.

The chain uses TRBV28 and TRBJ2-7. This CDR3 contains 14 residues. Germline CDR1 and CDR2: MDHEN and SYDVKM. CDR3 sequence: CASIAAGLLNEQYF.

The chain recombines TRBV29-1 with TRBJ2-1; without DNA, the TCRdb call of TRBD1 cannot be checked. CDR1 and CDR2 (germline): SQVTM, ANQGSEA. This CDR3 comprises 14 residues. CDR3 amino acids: CSVGGGQGYNEQFF.

This chain uses TRBV6-1 with TRBJ1-1. CDR1 MNHNS and CDR2 SASEGT come from the germline V gene. The CDR3 runs to 14 residues. The CDR3 region is CASSEADENTEAFF.